The clone carrying this TCR beta chain was seen repeatedly, ten times or more. Its antigen is still unknown. This sample was taken from a study of cytomegalovirus exposure and HLA in healthy donors. The CDR3 extends over 14 amino acids. From germline, CDR1 is ENHRY and CDR2 SYGVKD. V gave up 0 bases and J gave up 13 bases; unmatched junction bases: 8. General observations from the study: Listed as cytomegalovirus-associated were 164 TCR beta chains.

Generated by immunoSEQ multiplex PCR, the TCRdb table keeps only in-frame clones and is missing some. This sample carries about 70,000 clones, roughly 94% of them seen once, and the ten largest clones take around 1.9%. The genes are TRBV10-3 and TRBJ2-1; TRBD2 matches at 8 bases. The source of this sequence is a woman aged 18 to 35 in good health and CMV-seropositive. Sequencing was carried out using PBMCs. CDR3: CAISESSSGGSQFF. The CDR3 nucleotides are TGTGCCATCAGTGAGTCGTCAAGCGGGGGCTCCCAGTTCTTC.